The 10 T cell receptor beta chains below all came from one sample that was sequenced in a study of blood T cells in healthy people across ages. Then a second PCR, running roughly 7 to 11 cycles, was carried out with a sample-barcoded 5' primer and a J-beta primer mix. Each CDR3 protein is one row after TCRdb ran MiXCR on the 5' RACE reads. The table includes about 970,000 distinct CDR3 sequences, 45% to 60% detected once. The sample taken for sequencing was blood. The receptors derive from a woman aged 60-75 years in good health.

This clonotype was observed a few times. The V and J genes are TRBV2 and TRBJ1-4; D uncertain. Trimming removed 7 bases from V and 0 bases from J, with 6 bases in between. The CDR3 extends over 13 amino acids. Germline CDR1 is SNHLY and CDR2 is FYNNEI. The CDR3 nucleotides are TGTGCCAGCACAGGTGCAACTAATGAAAAACTGTTTTTT. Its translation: CASTGATNEKLFF. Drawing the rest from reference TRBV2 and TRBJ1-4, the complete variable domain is EPEVTQTPSHQVTQMGQEVILRCVPISNHLYFYWYRQILGQKVEFLVSFYNNEISEKSEIFDDQFSVERPDGSNFTLKIRSTKLEDSAMYFCASTGATNEKLFFGSGTQLSVL.

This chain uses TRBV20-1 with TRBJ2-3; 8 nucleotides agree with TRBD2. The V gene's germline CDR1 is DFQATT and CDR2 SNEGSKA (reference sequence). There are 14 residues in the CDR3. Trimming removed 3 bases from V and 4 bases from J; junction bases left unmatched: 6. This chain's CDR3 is CSARPAGVPDTQYF. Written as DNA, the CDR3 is TGCAGTGCTAGGCCAGCGGGAGTCCCAGATACGCAGTATTTT.

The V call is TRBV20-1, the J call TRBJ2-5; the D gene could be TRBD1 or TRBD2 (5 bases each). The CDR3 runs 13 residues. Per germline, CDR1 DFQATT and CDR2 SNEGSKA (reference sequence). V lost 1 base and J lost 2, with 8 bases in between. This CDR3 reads CSARGGVQETQYF. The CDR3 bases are TGCAGTGCTAGAGGAGGGGTACAAGAGACCCAGTACTTC.

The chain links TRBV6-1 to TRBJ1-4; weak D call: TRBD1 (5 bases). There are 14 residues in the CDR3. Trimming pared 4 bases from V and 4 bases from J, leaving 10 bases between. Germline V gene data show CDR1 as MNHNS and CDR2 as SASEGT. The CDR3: CASSGETDNEKLFF. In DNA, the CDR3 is TGTGCCAGCAGTGGAGAGACAGATAATGAAAAACTGTTTTTT.

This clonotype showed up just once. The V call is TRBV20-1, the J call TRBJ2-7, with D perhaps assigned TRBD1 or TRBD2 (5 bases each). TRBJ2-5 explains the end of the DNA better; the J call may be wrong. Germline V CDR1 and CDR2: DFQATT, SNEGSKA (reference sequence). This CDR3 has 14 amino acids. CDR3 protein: CSARATRGQETQYF. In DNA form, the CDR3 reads TGCAGTGCTAGAGCCACGAGGGGCCAAGAGACCCAGTACTTC.

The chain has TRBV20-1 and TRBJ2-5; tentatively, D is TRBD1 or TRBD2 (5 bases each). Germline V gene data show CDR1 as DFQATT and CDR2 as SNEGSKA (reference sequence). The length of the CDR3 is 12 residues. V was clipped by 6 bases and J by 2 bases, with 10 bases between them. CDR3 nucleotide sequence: TGCAGTGCCGGGGACCGACAAGAGACCCAGTACTTC. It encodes CSAGDRQETQYF.

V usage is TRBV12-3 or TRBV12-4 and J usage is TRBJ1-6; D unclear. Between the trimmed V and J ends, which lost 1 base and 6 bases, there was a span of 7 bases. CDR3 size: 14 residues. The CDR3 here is CASSLDSPNSPLHF. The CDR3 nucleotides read TGTGCCAGCAGTTTAGACAGCCCTAATTCACCCCTCCACTTT.

The CDR3 region has the DNA TGCGCCAGCAGCCTCCGGGACAGCTACAATGAGCAGTTCTTC. Translated, it gives CASSLRDSYNEQFF. V usage is TRBV5-1 and J usage is TRBJ2-1; TRBD1 agrees at 7 bases. Germline CDR1 reads SGHRS; CDR2 reads YFSETQ. With 4 bases clipped from V and 3 bases from J, the junction kept 4 bases outside the gene matches. This CDR3 is built from 14 residues.

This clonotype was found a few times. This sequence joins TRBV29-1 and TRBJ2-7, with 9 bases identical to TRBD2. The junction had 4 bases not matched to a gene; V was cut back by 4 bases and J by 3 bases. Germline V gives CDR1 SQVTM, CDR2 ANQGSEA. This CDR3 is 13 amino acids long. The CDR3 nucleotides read TGCAGCGTTGTGCTAGCGGGAAACTACGAGCAGTACTTC. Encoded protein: CSVVLAGNYEQYF.

The CDR3 loop reads CASGSGEETQYF. CDR3 nucleotide sequence: TGTGCCAGCGGTAGCGGTGAGGAGACCCAGTACTTC. The gene calls are TRBV9 and TRBJ2-5; weak D call: TRBD2 (6 bases). This CDR3 comprises 12 residues. V gave up 7 bases and J gave up 5 bases, with 12 bases separating them. From germline, CDR1 is SGDLS and CDR2 YYNGEE.